These T cell receptor beta chains were read from a single sample in a study of T cells after yellow fever vaccination. One entry per CDR3 protein results from TCRdb running MiXCR on the 5' RACE reads. The sample lists 400,000 to 650,000 distinct CDR3 sequences, just over 20% occurring once. The sequences come from PBMCs, collected less than 25 days after the first yellow fever vaccination. Every receptor here comes from a man younger than 35 who received the YFV17D yellow fever vaccine. The CDR3 runs from the conserved cysteine through the conserved F or W. A D gene is named only where the DNA matches it firmly. Not every row has a clone size; where given, it reads once, few, many or a size class.

TRBV3-1	-	TRBJ2-5	TRBD1	CDSNQQGVGETQYF	TGTGACAGCAATCAACAGGGGGTTGGGGAGACCCAGTACTTC
TRBV12-3/TRBV12-4	-	TRBJ1-1	TRBD1	CASSINTGAGTEAFF	TGTGCCAGCAGCATCAACACAGGGGCAGGAACTGAAGCTTTCTTT
TRBV4-1	-	TRBJ1-3	-	CASSQNRISSGNTIYF	TGCGCCAGCAGCCAAAACAGGATCAGCTCTGGAAACACCATATATTTT
TRBV10-3	-	TRBJ2-2	-	CAISDRFSRDARTTGELFF	TGTGCCATCAGTGATCGGTTTTCCCGGGACGCCCGCACCACCGGGGAGCTGTTTTTT
TRBV6-2/TRBV6-3	few	TRBJ1-1	-	CASSAIWTENTEAFF	TGTGCCAGCAGCGCTATATGGACAGAGAACACTGAAGCTTTCTTT
TRBV5-4	-	TRBJ2-7	-	CASSRTGTGPYEQYF	TGTGCCAGCAGCAGGACCGGGACGGGCCCCTACGAGCAGTACTTC
TRBV20-1	many	TRBJ2-7	TRBD2	CSASRGGWSEQYF	TGCAGCGCTAGCCGCGGGGGGTGGAGCGAGCAGTACTTC
TRBV20-1	-	TRBJ1-2	-	CSARPPASLGGYTF	TGCAGTGCTAGGCCGCCGGCCTCACTGGGGGGCTACACCTTC
TRBV12-3/TRBV12-4	many	TRBJ2-1	-	CASSLRRGRKYNEQFF	TGTGCCAGCAGTTTAAGGCGGGGTAGGAAATACAATGAGCAGTTCTTC
TRBV28	-	TRBJ2-3	-	CASRPSTAGAEVF	TGTGCCAGCAGGCCCTCCACGGCTGGGGCGGAAGTTTTT
TRBV5-4	-	TRBJ2-7	TRBD2	CASSTAGTSGGKGEQYF	TGTGCCAGCAGCACCGCCGGGACTAGCGGGGGGAAGGGCGAGCAGTACTTC
TRBV2	few	TRBJ1-2	-	CASGWGTIYGYTF	TGTGCCAGCGGCTGGGGGACAATCTATGGCTACACCTTC
TRBV10-3	once	TRBJ1-4	-	CAISARDGNEKLFF	TGTGCCATCAGCGCCAGGGACGGTAATGAAAAACTGTTTTTT
TRBV19	few	TRBJ2-3	-	CASSNREADTQYF	TGTGCCAGTAGTAACCGGGAAGCAGATACGCAGTATTTT
TRBV25-1	many	TRBJ1-5	-	CASSESNRAIDNQPQHF	TGTGCCAGCAGTGAATCAAACAGGGCAATCGACAATCAGCCCCAGCATTTT
TRBV3-1	-	TRBJ2-5	-	CASSQDHGVVEETQYF	TGTGCCAGCAGCCAAGATCACGGGGTTGTGGAAGAGACCCAGTACTTC